The next 29 T cell receptor beta chains were all read from a single sample in a study of blood T cells in healthy people across ages. With a J-beta primer mix and a sample-barcoded 5' primer, a second PCR ran 7 to 11 cycles. TCRdb analysed the 5' RACE reads with MiXCR anew, one entry per CDR3 protein. The sample has about 1.6 million distinct CDR3 sequences, roughly 30% seen once. Material: blood. The receptors originated from a woman aged 30 to 39 in good health.

This clonotype came up many times. V gene TRBV28 combines with J gene TRBJ1-2; D perhaps matches TRBD1 (5 bases). Deletions cut 8 bases from V and 5 bases from J, with 12 bases between. This CDR3 region has 12 residues. Germline CDR1 reads MDHEN; CDR2 reads SYDVKM. This chain's CDR3 is CASDGEGYGYTF. The CDR3 nucleotides read TGTGCCAGCGACGGTGAGGGGTATGGCTACACCTTC.

The gene calls are TRBV18 and TRBJ1-1; TRBD1 agrees at 10 bases. The germline V gene has CDR1 KGHSH and CDR2 LQKENI. The CDR3 extends over 16 amino acids. V lost 2 bases and J lost 1; bases outside the gene matches: 4. DNA for the CDR3: TGTGCCAGCTCACCAAATCGACAGGGGGCGAACACTGAAGCTTTCTTT. Encoded protein: CASSPNRQGANTEAFF.

The chain links TRBV7-3 to TRBJ1-5, with D possibly being TRBD1 (5 bases). The V gene's germline CDR1 is SGHTA and CDR2 FQGTGA. The CDR3 extends over 14 amino acids. Trimming took 10 bases from V and 1 from J, leaving 14 bases between them. CDR3 coding DNA: TGTGCCATCTTGCTGGGACGAAGCAATCAGCCCCAGCATTTT. As protein: CAILLGRSNQPQHF.

This clonotype was observed a few times. A much larger clone differs from this one at a single base, so this may be a read error. The chain recombines TRBV11-1 with TRBJ2-3; 8 nucleotides match TRBD2. The junction had 0 bases not matched to a gene; V was cut back by 0 bases and J by 1 base. The CDR3 spans 15 residues. Germline V lookup: CDR1 SGHAT, CDR2 FQDESV (reference sequence). The CDR3 loop is CASSLATSGTDTQYF. The CDR3 coding sequence is TGTGCCAGCAGCTTAGCGACTAGCGGCACAGATACGCAGTATTTT.

This clonotype was recorded many times. The chain joins TRBV20-1 to TRBJ2-5; D possibly matches TRBD1 or TRBD2 (6 bases each). Trimming shortened V by 1 base and J by 4 bases, and 10 bases separated the two germline ends. Germline loops: CDR1 DFQATT, CDR2 SNEGSKA (reference sequence). This CDR3 is built from 13 residues. CDR3 sequence (DNA): TGCAGTGCTAGAGGTGGAGGGGGAGAGACCCAGTACTTC. Translated: CSARGGGGETQYF.

The chain couples TRBV25-1 to TRBJ2-5; D perhaps matches TRBD2 (6 bases). Germline-derived CDR1 and CDR2 are MGHDK and SYGVNS. The CDR3 consists of 14 residues. V was cut by 1 base and J by 7 bases, with 13 bases left in between. The CDR3 here is CASSEWRLGGTQYF. The DNA of the CDR3 is TGTGCCAGCAGTGAATGGAGACTAGGTGGGACCCAGTACTTC.

The chain is built from TRBV6-6 and TRBJ1-2; 7 bases fit TRBD1. The length of the CDR3 is 15 residues. Germline assignment: CDR1 MNHNY and CDR2 SVGAGI (reference sequence). Trimming removed 7 bases from V and 0 bases from J; junction bases left unmatched: 8. CDR3 protein: CASIQGHQANYGYTF. Here the CDR3 DNA reads TGTGCCAGCATACAGGGGCACCAAGCTAACTATGGCTACACCTTC.

This clonotype has just a few counts. The chain is built from TRBV7-9 and TRBJ2-1; TRBD1 aligns across 7 bases. From germline, CDR1 is SEHNR and CDR2 FQNEAQ (reference sequence). CDR3 length: 15 residues. After removal of 0 bases from V and 8 bases from J, the junction contained 7 bases not matched to a gene. The CDR3 nucleotides read TGTGCCAGCAGCTTAGCAGGGGGCGCATTCGATGAGCAGTTCTTC. This codes for CASSLAGGAFDEQFF.

The chain has TRBV7-2 and TRBJ2-3, with a possible D match to TRBD2 (6 bases). The CDR3 is made up of 13 amino acids. Germline CDR1 is SGHTA and CDR2 is FQGNSA. The germline V and J ends were trimmed by 5 bases and 10 bases, with 16 bases remaining between them. CDR3 bases: TGTGCCAGCAGCCCAGCCGGGGGATCATCGCAGTATTTT. Translation: CASSPAGGSSQYF.

As concerns this clonotype: This sequence may be a read error, since a much larger clone differs from it by one base. V usage is TRBV4-1 and J usage is TRBJ2-7, with a tentative D call TRBD1 (6 bases). Germline CDR1 reads MGHRA; CDR2 reads YSYEKL. The CDR3 contains 15 residues. Trimming stripped 0 bases from V and 0 bases from J, with 9 bases between. CDR3 sequence: CASSQDRTASYEQYF. The CDR3 coding sequence is TGCGCCAGCAGCCAAGATAGGACAGCCTCCTACGAGCAGTACTTC.

The chain uses TRBV7-9 and TRBJ2-2, with 7 bases that match TRBD2. The CDR3 extends over 12 amino acids. The V segment lost 10 bases and the J segment 4 bases; nucleotides outside the gene matches: 3. From germline, CDR1 is SEHNR and CDR2 FQNEAQ (reference sequence). Here the CDR3 reads CAMGLITGELFF. Written as DNA, the CDR3 is TGTGCCATGGGACTAATCACCGGGGAGCTGTTTTTT.

Regarding this clonotype: The junction shows a germline mismatch at one end, possibly a read error. The chain is built from TRBV7-2 and TRBJ2-3; 10 bases fit TRBD2. This CDR3 is 16 amino acids long. Germline CDR1 is SGHTA and CDR2 is FQGNSA. The CDR3 DNA is TGTGCCAGCAGTTCAGGACTAGCGGCGTCCACAGATACGCGGTATTTT. Its protein product is CASSSGLAASTDTRYF.

This clonotype showed up just once. V usage is TRBV20-1 and J usage is TRBJ2-7; 12 positions match TRBD2. Germline assignment: CDR1 DFQATT and CDR2 SNEGSKA (reference sequence). The CDR3 covers 14 residues. The V gene end was trimmed by 6 bases and the J gene end by 12 bases; junction bases not matched to a gene: 15. The CDR3 protein is CSAQLAGGAETRYF. The CDR3 coding sequence is TGCAGTGCGCAACTAGCGGGAGGCGCTGAGACCCGGTACTTC.

This clonotype showed up just a few times. This chain links TRBV21-1 with TRBJ2-3; the D call of TRBD2 is as the table states it, not checked on the DNA. TRBV21-1 is described as a pseudogene. The CDR3 totals 20 residues. As DNA, the CDR3 is TGTGCCAGCAGCAAACCCCGCCTGGCGGGAGGGACGACTAGCACAGATACGCAGTATTTT. The encoded protein is CASSKPRLAGGTTSTDTQYF.

The chain is built from TRBV6-1 and TRBJ2-7, with D maybe TRBD2 (5 bases). Germline lookup yields CDR1 MNHNS and CDR2 SASEGT. The CDR3 spans 14 residues. V lost 8 bases to trimming and J lost 0 bases, with 14 bases between them. The CDR3 here is CASHPRGSSYEQYF. The CDR3 DNA reads TGTGCCAGCCACCCACGGGGAAGCTCCTACGAGCAGTACTTC.

Ten or more counts support this clonotype. The chain couples TRBV4-1 to TRBJ2-1; possibly TRBD2 for D (6 bases). The germline V gene has CDR1 MGHRA and CDR2 YSYEKL. CDR3 length: 14 residues. V was trimmed by 4 bases and J by 7 bases, leaving 14 bases between them. The CDR3, as DNA: TGCGCCAGCAGCCCGCTAGCGTTCGCGAATGAGCAGTTCTTC. Its protein is CASSPLAFANEQFF.

The chain has TRBV6-4 and TRBJ2-7, with 11 bases matching TRBD2. The germline V gene has CDR1 MRHNA and CDR2 SNTAGT. Germline trimming cut 0 bases from V and 5 bases from J; bases unmatched to any gene: 15. The CDR3 contains 19 residues. Here the CDR3 reads CASSDSGFSGRALIHEQYF. The CDR3 DNA reads as TGTGCCAGCAGTGACTCAGGATTTAGCGGGAGGGCCTTGATTCACGAGCAGTACTTC.

This rearrangement joins TRBV10-1 to TRBJ2-5, with D hard to call. Germline values: CDR1 WNHNN, CDR2 SYGVQD (reference sequence). The CDR3 sequence is 14 residues long. Trimming stripped 0 bases from V and 3 bases from J, with 8 bases between. The DNA of the CDR3 is TGCGCCAGCAGTGAGTCGCTGAGAGAAGAGACCCAGTACTTC. Protein: CASSESLREETQYF.

The chain couples TRBV13 to TRBJ2-3; 11 nucleotides agree with TRBD2. Germline CDR1 PRHDT, CDR2 FYEKMQ (reference sequence). CDR3 length: 17 amino acids. The J segment lost 1 base and the V segment lost 7 bases, leaving 10 bases of the junction unmatched. The CDR3 DNA is TGTGCCAGCACAGAACTAGCGGGGGAAACTGGCACAGATACGCAGTATTTT. Its translation: CASTELAGETGTDTQYF.

This clonotype turned up a few times. The rearrangement joins TRBV7-6 to TRBJ2-7, with D possibly being TRBD1 or TRBD2 (6 bases each). CDR1 and CDR2 from the germline V gene are SGHVS and FNYEAQ. Between the trimmed V and J ends, which lost 5 bases and 5 bases, there was a span of 22 bases. The CDR3 is made up of 16 amino acids. The CDR3 coding sequence is TGTGCCAGCAGCCCCTCAACGGTCGGGGGCTATCACGAGCAGTACTTC. As protein: CASSPSTVGGYHEQYF.

This CDR3 reads CASPGVSTGDEQYF. In DNA, the CDR3 is TGTGCCTCCCCGGGGGTTTCGACAGGGGACGAGCAGTACTTC. This chain uses TRBV6-1 with TRBJ2-7; 8 bases line up with TRBD1. V was pared by 11 bases and J by 5 bases, with 14 bases of the junction left unmatched. The CDR3 spans 14 residues. Germline-derived CDR1 and CDR2 are MNHNS and SASEGT.

CDR3 DNA sequence: TGCGCCAGAACGGGGTCGGGCAATCAGCCCCAGCATTTT. It is translated as CARTGSGNQPQHF. The chain links TRBV5-1 to TRBJ1-5; D unclear. Trimming shortened V by 8 bases and J by 2 bases, and 11 bases separated the two germline ends. The V gene's germline CDR1 is SGHRS and CDR2 YFSETQ. This CDR3 contains 13 residues. The full variable domain, with the rest looked up from reference TRBV5-1 and TRBJ1-5, is KAGVTQTPRYLIKTRGQQVTLSCSPISGHRSVSWYQQTPGQGLQFLFEYFSETQRNKGNFPGRFSGRQFSNSRSEMNVSTLELGDSALYLCARTGSGNQPQHFGDGTRLSIL.

The CDR3 spells CASSEDGLAVVYTF. The CDR3 coding sequence is TGTGCCAGCAGTGAAGACGGCCTGGCCGTCGTCTACACCTTC. This chain joins TRBV6-4 and TRBJ1-2; D not certain. The CDR3 length is 14 residues. With 3 bases removed from V and 10 bases from J, the gap between germline ends came to 18 bases. CDR1 and CDR2 from the germline V gene are MRHNA and SNTAGT.

The chain has TRBV5-1 and TRBJ2-1, with D perhaps TRBD2 (7 bases). Germline V gives CDR1 SGHRS, CDR2 YFSETQ. The CDR3 covers 14 residues. Trimming left V 2 bases short and J 9 bases short, with 15 bases between. CDR3 amino acids: CASSLLGAGVEQFF. The DNA for the CDR3 is TGCGCCAGCAGCTTATTGGGGGCGGGAGTTGAGCAGTTCTTC.

Here the CDR3 reads CASSSPGTGAEKLFF. The CDR3 coding sequence is TGTGCCAGCAGCTCCCCCGGGACAGGGGCGGAAAAACTGTTTTTT. The chain links TRBV7-9 to TRBJ1-4; 10 positions match TRBD1. There are 15 residues in the CDR3. The germline V gene encodes CDR1 SEHNR and CDR2 FQNEAQ (reference sequence). J lost 8 bases, V lost 4 bases, and 7 bases had no gene match.

The chain combines TRBV4-2 with TRBJ2-7; perhaps D is TRBD1 or TRBD2 (5 bases each). CDR3 length: 13 residues. CDR1 is LGHNA and CDR2 is YNFKEQ in the germline V gene. V lost 5 bases to trimming and J lost 2 bases, with 10 bases between them. CDR3 nucleotide sequence: TGTGCCAGCAGCGGGACGGAACCCTACGAGCAGTACTTC. It yields the protein CASSGTEPYEQYF.

This clonotype has at least ten counts. The chain is built from TRBV7-3 and TRBJ2-3; D might be TRBD1 (6 bases). From germline, CDR1 is SGHTA and CDR2 FQGTGA. With 4 bases removed from V and 1 base from J, the gap between germline ends came to 12 bases. The CDR3 runs 15 residues. Written as DNA, the CDR3 is TGTGCCAGCAGCTACAGGGCTTTTGGCACAGATACGCAGTATTTT. This sequence encodes CASSYRAFGTDTQYF.

This rearrangement joins TRBV20-1 to TRBJ2-7; D is unclear. Germline V gene lookup returns CDR1 DFQATT and CDR2 SNEGSKA (reference sequence). The CDR3 length is 12 residues. Trimming pared 5 bases from V and 2 bases from J, leaving 10 bases between. CDR3 bases: TGCAGTGCTGATGGGCTGACCTACGAGCAGTACTTC. Its translation: CSADGLTYEQYF.

This clonotype has just a few counts. Its ends do not fully match the called genes, so a read error is possible. This rearrangement joins TRBV7-9 to TRBJ2-3; the match to TRBD2 covers 8 bases. Germline V lookup: CDR1 SEHNR, CDR2 FQNEAQ (reference sequence). The CDR3 is 16 amino acids. The CDR3 region is CASSPTAGGSTDTQYF. The CDR3 nucleotides read TGTGCCAGCAGCCCAACCGCGGGGGGCAGCACAGACACGCAGTATTTT.